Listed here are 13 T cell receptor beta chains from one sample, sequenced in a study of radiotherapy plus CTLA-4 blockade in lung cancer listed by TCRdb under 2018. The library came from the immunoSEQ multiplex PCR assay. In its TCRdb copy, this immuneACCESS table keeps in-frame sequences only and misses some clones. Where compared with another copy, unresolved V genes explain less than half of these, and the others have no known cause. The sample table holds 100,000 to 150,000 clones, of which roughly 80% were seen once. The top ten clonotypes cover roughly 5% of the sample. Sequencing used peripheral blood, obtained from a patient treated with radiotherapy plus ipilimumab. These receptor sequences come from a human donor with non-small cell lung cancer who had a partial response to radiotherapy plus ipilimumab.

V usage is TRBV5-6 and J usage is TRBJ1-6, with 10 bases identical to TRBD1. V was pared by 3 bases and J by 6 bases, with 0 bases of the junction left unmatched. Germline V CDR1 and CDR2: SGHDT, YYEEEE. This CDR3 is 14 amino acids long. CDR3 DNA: TGTGCCAGCAGCTGGGACAGGGGTAATTCACCCCTCCACTTT. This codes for CASSWDRGNSPLHF.

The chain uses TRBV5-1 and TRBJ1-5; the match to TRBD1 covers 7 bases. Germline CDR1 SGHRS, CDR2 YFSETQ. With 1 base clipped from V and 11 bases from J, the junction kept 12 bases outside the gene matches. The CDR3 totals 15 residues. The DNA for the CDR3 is TGCGCCAGCAGCTTGACGGGACAGCCCTCAACAGCCCAGCATTTT. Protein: CASSLTGQPSTAQHF. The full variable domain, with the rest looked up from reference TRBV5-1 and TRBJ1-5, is KAGVTQTPRYLIKTRGQQVTLSCSPISGHRSVSWYQQTPGQGLQFLFEYFSETQRNKGNFPGRFSGRQFSNSRSEMNVSTLELGDSALYLCASSLTGQPSTAQHFGDGTRLSIL.

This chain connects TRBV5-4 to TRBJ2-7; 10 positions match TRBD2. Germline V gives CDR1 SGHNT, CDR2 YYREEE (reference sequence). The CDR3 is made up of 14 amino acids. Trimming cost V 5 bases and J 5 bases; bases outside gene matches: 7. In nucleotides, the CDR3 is TGTGCCAGCAGGGCTAGCGGGAGCATCGACGAGCAGTACTTC. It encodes CASRASGSIDEQYF.

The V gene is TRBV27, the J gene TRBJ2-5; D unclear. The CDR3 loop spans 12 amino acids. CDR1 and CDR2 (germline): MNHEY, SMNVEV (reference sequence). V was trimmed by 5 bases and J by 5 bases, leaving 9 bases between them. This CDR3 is CASSRVGETQYF. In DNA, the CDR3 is TGTGCCAGCAGTCGGGTCGGGGAGACCCAGTACTTC.

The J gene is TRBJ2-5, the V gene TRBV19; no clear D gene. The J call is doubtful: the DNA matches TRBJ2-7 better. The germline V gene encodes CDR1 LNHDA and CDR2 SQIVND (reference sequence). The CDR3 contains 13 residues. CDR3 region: CASSHGVVHEQYF. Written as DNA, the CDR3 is TGTGCCAGTAGCCACGGAGTGGTCCACGAGCAGTACTTC.

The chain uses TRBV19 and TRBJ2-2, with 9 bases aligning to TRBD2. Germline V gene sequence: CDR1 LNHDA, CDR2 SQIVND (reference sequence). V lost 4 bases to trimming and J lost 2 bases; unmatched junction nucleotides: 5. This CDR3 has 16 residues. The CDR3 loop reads CASSRLAGINTGELFF. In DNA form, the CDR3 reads TGTGCCAGTAGTAGGCTAGCGGGGATTAACACCGGGGAGCTGTTTTTT.

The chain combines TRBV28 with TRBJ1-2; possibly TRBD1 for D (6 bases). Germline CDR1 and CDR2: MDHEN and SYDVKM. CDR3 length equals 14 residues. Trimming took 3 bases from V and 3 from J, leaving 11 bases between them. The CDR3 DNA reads TGTGCCAGCAGTTTCCTTGACAGGTACTATGGCTACACCTTC. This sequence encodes CASSFLDRYYGYTF.

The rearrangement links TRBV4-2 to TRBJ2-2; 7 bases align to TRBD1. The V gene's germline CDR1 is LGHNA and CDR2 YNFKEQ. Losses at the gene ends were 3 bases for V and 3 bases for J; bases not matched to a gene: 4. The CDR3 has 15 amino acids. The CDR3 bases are TGTGCCAGCAGCCAGGGGACAGCCTACACCGGGGAGCTGTTTTTT. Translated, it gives CASSQGTAYTGELFF.

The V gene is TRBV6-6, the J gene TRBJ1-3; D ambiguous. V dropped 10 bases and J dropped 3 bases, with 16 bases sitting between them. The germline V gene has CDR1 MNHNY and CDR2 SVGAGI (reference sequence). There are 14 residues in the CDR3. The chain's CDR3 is CAIAPQKNGNTIYF. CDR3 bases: TGTGCCATAGCCCCCCAGAAGAATGGAAACACCATATATTTT.

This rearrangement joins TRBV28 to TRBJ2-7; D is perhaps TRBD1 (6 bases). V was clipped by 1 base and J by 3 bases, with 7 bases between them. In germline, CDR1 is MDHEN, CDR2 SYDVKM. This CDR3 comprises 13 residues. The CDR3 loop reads CASSLYRVYEQYF. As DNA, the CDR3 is TGTGCCAGCAGTTTATACAGGGTCTACGAGCAGTACTTC.

In nucleotides, the CDR3 is TGTGCCAGCAGCCAGGGGAGCGGTACGCAGTATTTT. It codes for CASSQGSGTQYF. J is TRBJ2-3 and V is TRBV28; maybe TRBD1 (6 bases). This CDR3 has 12 amino acids. Per germline, CDR1 MDHEN and CDR2 SYDVKM. V was shortened by 6 bases and J by 8 bases, with 12 bases between the two germline ends.

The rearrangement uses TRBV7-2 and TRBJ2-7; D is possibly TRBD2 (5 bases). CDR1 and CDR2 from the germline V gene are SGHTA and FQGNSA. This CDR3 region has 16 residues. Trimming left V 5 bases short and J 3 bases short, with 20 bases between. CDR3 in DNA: TGTGCCAGCAGCCCCGGCTCGCGGGCTCCTCTCTACGAGCAGTACGTC. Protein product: CASSPGSRAPLYEQYV.

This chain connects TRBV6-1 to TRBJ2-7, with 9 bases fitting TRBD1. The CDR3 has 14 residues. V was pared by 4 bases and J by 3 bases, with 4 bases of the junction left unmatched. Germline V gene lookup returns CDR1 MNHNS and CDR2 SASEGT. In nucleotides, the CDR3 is TGTGCCAGCAGTGTAAGGACAGGGGTCTACGAGCAGTACGTC. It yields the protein CASSVRTGVYEQYV.